This T cell receptor (beta chain) was identified in a study of identical twins. This clonotype appeared a few times. TCRdb independently ran MiXCR on the 5' RACE reads; one entry per CDR3 protein. The data hold 200,000 to 300,000 distinct CDR3 sequences, with 5.5% to 7% observed a single time. These data also formed part of another study, on yellow fever vaccine responses in identical twins.

The sequence was collected from a woman aged 18-35 years in good health. Material: memory (CD45RO+) T cells sorted from blood.

This chain's CDR3 is CASSNGGLASYEQYF. The CDR3 DNA reads as TGTGCCAGCAGCAATGGGGGACTAGCGAGTTACGAGCAGTACTTC. This sequence joins TRBV9 and TRBJ2-7; TRBD2 matches at 10 bases. The CDR3 is made up of 15 amino acids. Trimming took 4 bases from V and 4 from J; bases not matched to a gene: 8. The V gene's germline CDR1 is SGDLS and CDR2 YYNGEE. The full variable domain, rest sourced from reference TRBV9 and TRBJ2-7, is DSGVTQTPKHLITATGQRVTLRCSPRSGDLSVYWYQQSLDQGLQFLIQYYNGEERAKGNILERFSAQQFPDLHSELNLSSLELGDSALYFCASSNGGLASYEQYFGPGTRLTVT.